Listed below are T cell receptor beta chains from one sample, sequenced in a study of T cells in Graves' hyperthyroidism and ophthalmopathy. TCRdb ran MiXCR on the multiplex PCR reads and lists one entry per CDR3 protein. The profile covers 480,000 or so distinct CDR3 sequences, with roughly 45% appearing a single time and about 43% taken by the ten largest. Source material: peripheral blood or thyroid tissue (not recorded which). These receptors were taken from an adult woman with Graves' disease, either hyperthyroidism or ophthalmopathy (not recorded which). Both conserved end residues are part of each CDR3. D genes are given only for firm matches. Clone size, where shown, is once, few, many, or a class for clones that have expanded.

cdr3_nt cdr3_aa j_call clone_size d_call v_call
TGTGCCAGTAGACCTGGGACGGGCACTAACTATGGCTACACCTTC CASRPGTGTNYGYTF TRBJ1-2 . . TRBV19
TGTGCCAGCAGTGAGCCCCCGGGAACTAGCGGGAGCTCCTACGAGCAGTACTTC CASSEPPGTSGSSYEQYF TRBJ2-7 . TRBD2 TRBV2
TGCGCCAGCACTTTTGACAGGGGAACTGAAGCTTTCTTT CASTFDRGTEAFF TRBJ1-1 few TRBD1 TRBV5-1
TGCAGCGTTGTACCAGGGCTGGTCAGTCAGCCCCAGCATTTT CSVVPGLVSQPQHF TRBJ1-5 . . TRBV29-1
TGTGCCAGCATGCGGGGGGGGACTGAAGCTTTCTTT CASMRGGTEAFF TRBJ1-1 . . TRBV9
TGTGCCAGCAGCTTATATTCCACCTACGAGCAGTACTTC CASSLYSTYEQYF TRBJ2-7 many . TRBV7-8
TGTGCCAGCAGCCCTAGGACGAACGTCCTGACTTTC CASSPRTNVLTF TRBJ2-6 . . TRBV28
TGTGCCAGCAGCGAGGGACTAGCGGACTCCTACGGGCAGTGCTTC CASSEGLADSYGQCF TRBJ2-7 few TRBD2 TRBV7-2
TGTGCCAGCAAGGGGACAGGGGGCGGTCAGCCCCAGCATTTT CASKGTGGGQPQHF TRBJ1-5 . TRBD1 TRBV12-3/TRBV12-4
TGCGCCAGCAGTCGTAACTCAGGGGGTGAAGCTTTCTTT CASSRNSGGEAFF TRBJ1-1 . TRBD1 TRBV5-1
TGTGCCAGCAGCTCGACCAGGACAGGGGGCATCTTAGGCGGGGAGCTGTTTTTT CASSSTRTGGILGGELFF TRBJ2-2 . TRBD1 TRBV7-2
TGTGCCAGTAGTTCCGGGCCACCAAAAGAGACCCAGTACTTC CASSSGPPKETQYF TRBJ2-5 . . TRBV19
TGTGCCAGCAGCCGAATGGAGCGGGAGGTGGCAGTGGAGACCCAGTACTTC CASSRMEREVAVETQYF TRBJ2-5 . TRBD2 TRBV3-1
TGTGCCAGCACTAAAAGAGTGGTCGACACCGGGAAGCTGTTTTTT CASTKRVVDTGKLFF TRBJ2-2 . . TRBV7-9
TGTGCCAGCAGGACAGACGGGAACACTGAAGCTTTCTTT CASRTDGNTEAFF TRBJ1-1 many . TRBV7-9
TGTGCCAGCAGCCAGCCACGAGAGGGCTCGGGGCATTTT CASSQPREGSGHF TRBJ1-5 . . TRBV14
TGCAGTGCTACCGGACTTAACTATGGCTACACCTTC CSATGLNYGYTF TRBJ1-2 . . TRBV20-1
TGCAGCTCCGACAGGGGGACGAACGAGCAGTACTTC CSSDRGTNEQYF TRBJ2-7 . TRBD1 TRBV29-1
TGTGCCAGCAGTGCCAGTCGATACGAGCAGTACTTC CASSASRYEQYF TRBJ2-7 . . TRBV2
TGCGCCAGCAGCTTTGACAACTCTGGGGCCAACGTCCTGACTTTC CASSFDNSGANVLTF TRBJ2-6 . . TRBV5-1
TGCGCCAGCAGTGAGTCGAAGGGGGGCTGGACTGAAGCTTTCTTT CASSESKGGWTEAFF TRBJ1-1 many . TRBV10-1
TGTGCCAGCAGTGAAGATTGGGACTATCGGAGTGAAAAACTGTTTTTT CASSEDWDYRSEKLFF TRBJ1-4 . . TRBV6-1
TGTGCCAGCAGGAGGGGGGGGCAGGGGAGCTACGAGCAGTACTTC CASRRGGQGSYEQYF TRBJ2-7 few . TRBV7-9
TGTGCCAGCAGTTTACAGGGACAGGGGTTGGATGGCTACACCTTC CASSLQGQGLDGYTF TRBJ1-2 . TRBD1 TRBV12-3/TRBV12-4
TGTGCCAGTAGTATGGGAGGACAGGGCCACACTGAAGCTTTCTTT CASSMGGQGHTEAFF TRBJ1-1 many TRBD1 TRBV19
TGTGCCAGCAGCAAAAATAGGAGACTAGCGGGAGGGAACGGGGAGCTGTTTTTT CASSKNRRLAGGNGELFF TRBJ2-2 few TRBD2 TRBV4-2
TGTGCCACCAGCAGAAGGTTCCGAGAGACCCAGTACTTC CATSRRFRETQYF TRBJ2-5 . . TRBV15